This T cell receptor (beta chain) was retrieved from a study of human T cells and chemical hapten exposure. Study context: DPC 0.01% went on the upper back by patch test, with reading at 6 days. Study-level points and caveats: After DPC sensitization, TCRs above 1 in 1000 frequency showed no change.

This CDR3 contains 15 residues. V lost 6 bases, J lost 2 bases, and 12 bases stayed unmatched. CDR1 and CDR2 from the germline V gene are DFQATT and SNEGSKA (reference sequence). Time point in this sample: patch test 3, about 24 weeks after DPC sensitization. Treatment described: therapeutic diphenylcyclopropenone sensitization with weekly scalp DPC. Each donor was an alopecia patient between 18 and 70 years of age who qualified for DPC. The table lists this clonotype with a few counts. Its cognate antigen is unknown. TCRdb fed the RACE reads into MiXCR, producing one record per CDR3 protein. The sample includes 90,000 to 140,000 distinct CDR3 sequences, approximately 36% seen only once; the top ten take around 2.8%.

This sequence joins TRBV20-1 and TRBJ2-5; 7 nucleotides agree with TRBD1. This receptor was identified in a man aged 35 to 55 with alopecia areata. Some clones in this sample may be carry-over from other donors' samples. Sequenced material: whole blood, taken in connection with sensitization to the hapten diphenylcyclopropenone (DPC). The CDR3 region has the DNA TGCAGTGCCCAGGGGGTGGCAGGTAGACAAGAGACCCAGTACTTC. Protein: CSAQGVAGRQETQYF.